This T cell receptor beta chain was documented in a study of CD8+ T cells in alopecia areata. For the study at large: Those patients who were treated received oral tofacitinib, which was given at 5 to 10 mg twice daily for moderate-to-severe alopecia areata. Patients took tofacitinib for 6 to 18 months, followed by 6 drug-free months. Points from the study as a whole: Especially in alopecia totalis/universalis, lesional scalp showed greater clonality than normal scalp did.

There are a few counts of this clone. Its target is not known. Lesional scalp punch biopsies and peripheral blood came from alopecia areata patients. RNA was extracted and reverse transcribed into cDNA as the sequencing template. Produced via immunoSEQ multiplex PCR; TCRdb's table is partial and in-frame only. The sample includes 13,000 to 15,000 clones, 45% to 60% of them seen just once. The source was skin, collected at week 0. This receptor was obtained from a human donor with alopecia areata.

CDR3 residues: CAIREDDTQYF. CDR3 DNA: TGTGCCATCAGGGAAGACGATACGCAGTATTTT. V gene TRBV10-3 combines with J gene TRBJ2-3, with D hard to call. CDR3 length equals 11 residues. Trimming took off 6 bases at V and 6 bases at J, with 7 bases between the two ends. Germline V CDR1 and CDR2: ENHRY, SYGVKD.